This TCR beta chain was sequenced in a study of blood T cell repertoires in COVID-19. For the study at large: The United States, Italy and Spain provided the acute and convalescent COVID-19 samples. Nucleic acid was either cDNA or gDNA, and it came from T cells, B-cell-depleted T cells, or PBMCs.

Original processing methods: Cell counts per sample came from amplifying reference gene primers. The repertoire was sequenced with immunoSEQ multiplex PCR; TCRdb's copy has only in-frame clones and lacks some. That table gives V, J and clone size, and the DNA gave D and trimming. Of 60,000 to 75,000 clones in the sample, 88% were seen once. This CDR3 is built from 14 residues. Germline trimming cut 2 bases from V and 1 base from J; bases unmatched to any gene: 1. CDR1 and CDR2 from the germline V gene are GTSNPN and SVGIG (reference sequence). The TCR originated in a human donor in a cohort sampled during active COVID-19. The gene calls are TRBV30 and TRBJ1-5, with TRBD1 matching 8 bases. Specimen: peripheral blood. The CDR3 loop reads CAWSPGGSNQPQHF. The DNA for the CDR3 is TGTGCCTGGAGTCCAGGGGGCAGCAATCAGCCCCAGCATTTT.